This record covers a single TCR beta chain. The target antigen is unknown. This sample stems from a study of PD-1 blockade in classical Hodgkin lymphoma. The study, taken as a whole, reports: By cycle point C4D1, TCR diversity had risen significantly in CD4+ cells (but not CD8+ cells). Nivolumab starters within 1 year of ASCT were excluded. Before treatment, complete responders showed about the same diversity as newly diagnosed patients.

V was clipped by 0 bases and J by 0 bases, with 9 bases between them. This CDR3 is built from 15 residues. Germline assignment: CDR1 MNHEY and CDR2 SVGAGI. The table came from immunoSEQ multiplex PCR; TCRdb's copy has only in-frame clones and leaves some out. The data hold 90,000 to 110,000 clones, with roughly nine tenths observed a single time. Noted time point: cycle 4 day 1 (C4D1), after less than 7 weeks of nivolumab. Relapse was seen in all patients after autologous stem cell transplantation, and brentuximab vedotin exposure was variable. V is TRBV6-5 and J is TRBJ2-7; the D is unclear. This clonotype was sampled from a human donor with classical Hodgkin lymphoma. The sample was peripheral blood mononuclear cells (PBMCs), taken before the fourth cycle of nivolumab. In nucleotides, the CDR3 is TGTGCCAGCAGTTACTCGTTTGGCAGCTCCTACGAGCAGTACTTC. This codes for CASSYSFGSSYEQYF.